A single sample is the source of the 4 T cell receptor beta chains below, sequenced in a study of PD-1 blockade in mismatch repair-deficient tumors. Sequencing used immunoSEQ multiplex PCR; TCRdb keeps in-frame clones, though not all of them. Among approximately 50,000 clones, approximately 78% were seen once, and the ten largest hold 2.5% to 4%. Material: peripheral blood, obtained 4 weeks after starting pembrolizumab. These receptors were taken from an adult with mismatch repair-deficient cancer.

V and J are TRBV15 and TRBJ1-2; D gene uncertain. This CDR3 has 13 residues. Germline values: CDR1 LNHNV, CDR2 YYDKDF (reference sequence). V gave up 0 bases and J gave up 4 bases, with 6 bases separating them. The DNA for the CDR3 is TGTGCCACCAGCAGAGATAGGACCTATGGCTACACCTTC. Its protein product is CATSRDRTYGYTF.

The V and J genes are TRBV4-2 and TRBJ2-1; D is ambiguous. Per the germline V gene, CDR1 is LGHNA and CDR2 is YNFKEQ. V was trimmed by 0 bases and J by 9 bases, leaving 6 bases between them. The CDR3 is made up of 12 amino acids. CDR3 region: CASSQEGSEQFF. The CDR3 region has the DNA TGTGCCAGCAGCCAAGAAGGCAGTGAGCAGTTCTTC.

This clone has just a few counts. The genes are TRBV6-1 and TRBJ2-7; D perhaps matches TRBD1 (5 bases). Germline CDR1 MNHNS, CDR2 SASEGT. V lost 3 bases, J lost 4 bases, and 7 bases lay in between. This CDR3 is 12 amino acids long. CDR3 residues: CASSERQYEQYF. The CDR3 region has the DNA TGTGCCAGCAGTGAGCGACAGTACGAGCAGTACTTC.

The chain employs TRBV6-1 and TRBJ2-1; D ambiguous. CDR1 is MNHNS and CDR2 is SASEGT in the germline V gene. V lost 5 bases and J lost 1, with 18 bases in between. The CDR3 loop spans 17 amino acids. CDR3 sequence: CASSQDDGSPSYNEQFF. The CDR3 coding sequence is TGTGCCAGCAGTCAAGACGATGGCAGTCCTTCCTACAATGAGCAGTTCTTC.